A selection of T cell receptor beta chains follows, all from one sample in a study of cytomegalovirus exposure and HLA in healthy donors. Data came from immunoSEQ multiplex PCR; TCRdb stores just in-frame clones and leaves some out. The sample holds tens of thousands of clones, 40% to 60% seen once. Material: PBMCs. Receptors originate from a human donor in good health. Each CDR3 is given with its conserved first and last residue. Fields, in order: V gene, D gene, clone size, J gene, CDR3 length, CDR3 protein, CDR3 DNA. D genes are given only for firm matches. Some rows have no size entry. The others give once, few or many, or a class for an expanded clone.

>TRBV18|TRBD1|few|TRBJ1-2|16
CASSPFYAGTGLDYTF
TGTGCCAGCTCACCCTTCTACGCCGGGACAGGATTGGACTACACCTTC
>TRBV29-1|TRBD1|few|TRBJ1-1|14
CSARQGAVNTEAFF
TGCAGCGCACGACAGGGGGCGGTGAACACTGAAGCTTTCTTT
>TRBV11-3|TRBD2|-|TRBJ2-2|18
CASSQRPPIAGNTGELFF
TGTGCCAGCAGCCAAAGGCCCCCTATAGCGGGAAACACCGGGGAGCTGTTTTTT
>TRBV29-1|-|-|TRBJ1-5|13
CSVDRVGNQPQHF
TGCAGCGTTGACAGGGTAGGCAATCAGCCCCAGCATTTT
>TRBV7-3|TRBD2|once|TRBJ2-1|16
CASSATSGNSYNEQFF
TGTGCCAGCAGCGCGACTAGCGGGAACTCCTACAATGAGCAGTTCTTC
>TRBV19|-|few|TRBJ1-3|15
CASNKRRESGNTIYF
TGTGCCAGTAATAAGCGACGGGAATCTGGAAACACCATATATTTT
>TRBV5-1|-|-|TRBJ2-7|17
CASSLAKDGLEVYEQYF
TGCGCCAGCAGCTTGGCCAAAGACGGACTGGAAGTCTACGAGCAGTACTTC
>TRBV29-1|TRBD1|few|TRBJ1-3|14
CSVDRGLTGNTIYF
TGCAGCGTGGACAGGGGCCTAACTGGAAACACCATATATTTT
>TRBV6-5|TRBD2|once|TRBJ2-5|15
CASTPLAGVAETQYF
TGTGCCAGCACCCCCCTAGCGGGAGTAGCAGAGACCCAGTACTTC
>TRBV4-2|TRBD1|-|TRBJ1-5|14
CASSGQGAEQPQHF
TGTGCCAGCAGCGGACAGGGGGCAGAACAGCCCCAGCATTTT
>TRBV2|TRBD2|few|TRBJ2-5|16
CASSEALAGVGETQYF
TGTGCCAGCAGTGAGGCTCTAGCGGGAGTAGGGGAGACCCAGTACTTC
>TRBV5-1|-|-|TRBJ2-5|14
CASSRNRGGETQYF
TGCGCCAGCAGCAGGAACAGGGGAGGAGAGACCCAGTACTTC
>TRBV18|-|few|TRBJ1-1|14
CASSPTGMNTEAFF
TGTGCCAGCTCACCAACCGGGATGAACACTGAAGCTTTCTTT